This paragraph covers one T cell receptor beta chain sequence. This sample was included in a study of T cell responses to AZD1222 COVID-19 vaccine. The table came from immunoSEQ multiplex PCR; TCRdb's copy has only in-frame clones and leaves some out. The sample shows approximately 74,000 clones, roughly four fifths of them seen only once. Germline V gene sequence: CDR1 SGHKS, CDR2 YYEKEE (reference sequence). Trimming at V came to 5 bases and at J to 2 bases, leaving 11 bases not matched to a gene. The CDR3 runs 16 residues. The sequence derives from an adult in good health. The chain has TRBV5-5 and TRBJ2-7; 9 bases match TRBD1. The sequenced sample was peripheral blood, obtained on day 0 of AZD1222 vaccination. DNA of the CDR3: TGTGCCAGCAGTCAAGGGACAGGGATTGGCACCTACGAGCAGTACTTC. Its translation is CASSQGTGIGTYEQYF.